This TCR beta chain was observed in a study of blood T cells in healthy people across ages. Study findings and constraints: Diversity of TCR beta correlated strongly with naive T cell percentage. Donors of long life had a larger count of naive CD4+ cells and greater diversity than aged donors.

The CDR3 contains 13 residues. V lost 5 bases, J lost 9 bases, and 14 bases lay in between. The germline gives CDR1 SGHTA, CDR2 FQGNSA. This clonotype has at least ten counts. Antigen unknown. A sample-barcoded 5' primer and a J-beta primer mix were used in a second PCR of roughly 7 to 11 cycles. Each CDR3 protein is one row after TCRdb ran MiXCR on the 5' RACE reads. In the table there are approximately 810,000 distinct CDR3 sequences, less than 35% of which are singletons. The sample taken for sequencing was blood. This clonotype was sampled from a woman of 80 years or more in good health. The J gene is TRBJ2-1, the V gene TRBV7-2, with D perhaps TRBD1 or TRBD2 (5 bases each). DNA for the CDR3: TGTGCCAGCAGCCCACTCCGGGACGGTGAGCAGTTCTTC. Translation: CASSPLRDGEQFF.